The sample holds many counts of the clone carrying this T cell receptor beta chain. Its antigen is not identified. Deletions cut 5 bases from V and 3 bases from J, with 16 bases between. The germline gives CDR1 LNHDA, CDR2 SQIVND (reference sequence). The CDR3 is 15 residues long. The data were obtained in a study of shared clonotypes between healthy human individuals. Findings of the study overall: Naive subsets usually exceeded memory subsets in estimated richness.

Sequencing used immunoSEQ multiplex PCR; TCRdb keeps in-frame clones, though not all of them. The sample gives about 980,000 clones, 76% of which show up once; over 1.3% is in the top ten. This sequence joins TRBV19 and TRBJ2-5, with D maybe TRBD2 (6 bases). The sample taken for sequencing was memory CD4+ T cells sorted from blood. The subset here: CD45RA-negative fraction. The receptor's source is a man aged 18 to 30 in good health. The DNA of the CDR3 is TGTGCCAGTAGTGCCCCCGGACTAACAAAAGAGACCCAGTACTTC. Translation: CASSAPGLTKETQYF.